Described below is a single T cell receptor beta chain sequence and its context. The specificity of this receptor is unknown. No clone much larger than this one lies a single base away; base qualities are absent. The data were obtained in a study of shared T cell receptors in the human thymus (dated by TCRdb to about 2021). Regarding the complete study: The study investigated the way shared, self-reactive T-cell receptor alpha chains are produced in the human thymus.

According to the germline V gene, CDR1 reads SNHLY and CDR2 reads FYNNEI. Including the terminal cysteine and phenylalanine, the CDR3 comprises 14 residues. The CDR3 DNA has 42 bases and is translated from base 1. V drops 6 bases and J drops 2 bases, leaving 14 bases in between. Libraries came from the immunoSEQ multiplex PCR assay. TCRdb holds this immuneACCESS table with in-frame rearrangements only. Some clones are missing; in checked studies, unresolved V genes explain under half, and the rest has no known cause. The sample table contains 600,000 to 900,000 clones; only one count was recorded for 80% to 90% of them. More than 0.01% of the sample is held by the ten biggest clonotypes. These data were likewise used in another study, on human thymus T cells. Looking at the second paper: Donors were immunologically healthy infants undergoing open corrective cardiac surgery for congenital heart defects in Finland. The thymus tissue came from surgical resects taken out during corrective cardiac surgery. Usage of V and J gene segments appeared to be biased in both the thymic and the peripheral blood repertoires. Highly overlapping thymic TCR repertoires among unrelated individuals were reported in the related research. The study characterized TCR alpha and beta repertoires from fewer than ten infant thymus samples and a few related peripheral blood samples. The cohort included six male and a couple of female infants, with donor ages spanning 7 to 244 days. Thymocytes were mechanically released from the tissue and were stored as pellets of roughly 9-31 million cells at -70 degrees C. A QIAsymphony instrument was used to extract genomic DNA from the frozen cell pellets. Using the immunoSEQ multiplex PCR assay, the TCRB and TCRAD loci were amplified from a standardized quantity of quality-controlled genomic DNA. Amplicons spanned the V(D)J region at a length sufficient to cover the CDR3 and identify V and J genes. The commercial immunoSEQ service was used to sequence amplicons on an Illumina platform. Primer bias and sequencing errors were corrected as previously described, and TCRAD and TCRB were defined on the basis of the IMGT database. The repertoires were analysed using immunoSEQ Analyzer 3.0 and VDJTools for basic statistics, V/J segment usage, diversity estimates, rarefaction and pairwise overlap. Chao1, ChaoE, Efron-Thisted, Shannon and inverse Simpson indices were used to estimate diversity, which was also estimated on datasets down-sampled to the smallest sample. For repertoire overlap, CDR3 nucleotide sequence, V gene and J gene had to match strictly, and clustering was done by Jaccard-based multidimensional scaling. On average, roughly 800,000 unique TCRB clonotypes were obtained from thymus samples, compared with 80,000 to 85,000 from blood samples.

The chain is encoded by TRBV2 joined to TRBJ2-7; the D gene is possibly TRBD1, with 6 bases matching. This receptor was taken from a girl in the first two years of life with a congenital heart defect. Donor details come from another sample of the same person, matched by shared clones. The sequenced sample consisted of thymocytes. The nucleotides read TGTGCCAGCAGGGGCGACAGGCGAGCCTACGAGCAGTACTTC. This sequence encodes CASRGDRRAYEQYF. The entire variable domain, with the stretches around the CDR3 drawn from the reference TRBV2 and TRBJ2-7 proteins, is EPEVTQTPSHQVTQMGQEVILRCVPISNHLYFYWYRQILGQKVEFLVSFYNNEISEKSEIFDDQFSVERPDGSNFTLKIRSTKLEDSAMYFCASRGDRRAYEQYFGPGTRLTVT.